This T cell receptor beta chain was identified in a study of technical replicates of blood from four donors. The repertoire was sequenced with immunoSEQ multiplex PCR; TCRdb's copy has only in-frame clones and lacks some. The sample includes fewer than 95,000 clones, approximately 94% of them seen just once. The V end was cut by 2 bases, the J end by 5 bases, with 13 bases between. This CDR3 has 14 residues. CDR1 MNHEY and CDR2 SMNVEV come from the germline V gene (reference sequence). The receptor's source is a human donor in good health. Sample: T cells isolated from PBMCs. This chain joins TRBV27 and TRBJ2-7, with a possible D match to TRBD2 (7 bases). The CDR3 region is CASSLRGAQNEQYF. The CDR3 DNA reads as TGTGCCAGCAGTTTACGGGGGGCGCAAAACGAGCAGTACTTC.